These 11 T cell receptor beta chains were sequenced from one sample in a study of beta chain features in type 1 diabetes. Broader study findings: Within each of all four CD4+ subsets, Type 1 diabetes patients had TCRB CDR3s that were moderately but significantly shorter.

The whole isolated RNA underwent reverse transcription, so sequencing captured expressed TCRB transcripts. Only in-frame clones appear in the TCRdb table, and some are missing; sequencing was by immunoSEQ multiplex PCR. The data hold a few hundred thousand clones, with roughly 9.8% observed a single time. For these TCRs, the target antigens are not known. Material for sequencing was central memory CD4+ T cells from blood. The receptors shown here come from a man aged 25 to 40 with type 1 diabetes.

This chain links TRBV7-2 with TRBJ2-6; the D is unclear. Trimming removed 1 base at V and 5 bases at J, with 3 bases between. The CDR3 contains 13 residues. The germline V gene encodes CDR1 SGHTA and CDR2 FQGNSA. Here the CDR3 DNA reads TGTGCCAGCAGCTTAGGATGGGCCAACGTCCTGACTTTC. Its protein product is CASSLGWANVLTF.

This clone occurred a few times. The V gene is TRBV11-2, the J gene TRBJ2-5, with D possibly being TRBD2 (5 bases). The germline CDR1 and CDR2 sequences are SGHAT and FQNNGV. The CDR3 is 15 amino acids. Trimming took off 0 bases at V and 7 bases at J, with 15 bases between the two ends. CDR3 region: CASSLDGPNGGTQYF. The CDR3, as DNA: TGTGCCAGCAGCTTAGATGGACCCAACGGAGGGACCCAGTACTTC.

There are many counts of this clone. Here the CDR3 reads CASSVGTTGANVLTF. CDR3 DNA: TGTGCCAGTAGTGTTGGGACAACTGGGGCCAACGTCCTGACTTTC. The rearrangement links TRBV19 to TRBJ2-6; D may be TRBD1 (6 bases). Germline loops: CDR1 LNHDA, CDR2 SQIVND (reference sequence). V was clipped by 5 bases and J by 2 bases, with 10 bases between them. The CDR3 runs to 15 residues.

This chain uses TRBV27 with TRBJ2-1, with 9 positions matching TRBD1. The CDR3 spans 15 residues. J was trimmed by 6 bases and V by 6 bases; bases with no gene match: 9. Looked up from germline, CDR1 is MNHEY and CDR2 is SMNVEV (reference sequence). The DNA of the CDR3 is TGTGCCAGCAGGCCACCGGGACAGGGAACCAATGAGCAGTTCTTC. Translating gives CASRPPGQGTNEQFF.

The rearrangement joins TRBV29-1 to TRBJ1-1, with 8 bases lining up with TRBD1. This CDR3 has 14 residues. CDR1 and CDR2 (germline): SQVTM, ANQGSEA. The V gene end was trimmed by 4 bases and the J gene end by 4 bases; junction bases not matched to a gene: 8. The CDR3 DNA follows: TGCAGCGTTGGGACAGGGAGTCCAATCACTGAAGCTTTCTTT. Its protein product is CSVGTGSPITEAFF.

DNA of the CDR3: TGCGCCAGCAGCTTCAAATCTTCCGGGGAGCAGTACTTC. Its protein is CASSFKSSGEQYF. V usage is TRBV5-1 and J usage is TRBJ2-7; no firm D call. The CDR3 loop spans 13 amino acids. CDR1 SGHRS and CDR2 YFSETQ come from the germline V gene. V shed 2 bases and J shed 7 bases, with 13 bases lying between them.

This clone was seen a handful of times. Other DNA sequences in the same sample also yield this CDR3. The J gene is TRBJ1-5, the V gene TRBV28; tentative D call: TRBD1 (6 bases). CDR3 size: 14 residues. V dropped 5 bases and J dropped 5 bases, with 13 bases sitting between them. Germline-derived CDR1 and CDR2 are MDHEN and SYDVKM. The DNA of the CDR3 is TGTGCCAGCAGTCTCTACAGGGACCATCAGCCCCAGCATTTT. Translation gives CASSLYRDHQPQHF.

The rearrangement joins TRBV9 to TRBJ1-2; 8 bases fit TRBD1. The CDR3 is 13 residues long. The germline V gene has CDR1 SGDLS and CDR2 YYNGEE. After removal of 2 bases from V and 8 bases from J, the junction contained 5 bases not matched to a gene. Written as DNA, the CDR3 is TGTGCCAGCAGCGTGACAGGGGAGAGGGGCTACACCTTC. This encodes CASSVTGERGYTF.

In its sample, this clone was seen many times. This rearrangement joins TRBV5-1 to TRBJ1-2, with 9 bases aligning to TRBD1. J was trimmed by 2 bases and V by 3 bases; bases with no gene match: 5. CDR3 size: 15 residues. CDR1 is SGHRS and CDR2 is YFSETQ in the germline V gene. CDR3 sequence: CASSSQQGANYGYTF. CDR3 in DNA: TGCGCCAGCAGCTCACAACAGGGGGCGAACTATGGCTACACCTTC. Full variable domain (rest looked up from reference TRBV5-1 and TRBJ1-2): KAGVTQTPRYLIKTRGQQVTLSCSPISGHRSVSWYQQTPGQGLQFLFEYFSETQRNKGNFPGRFSGRQFSNSRSEMNVSTLELGDSALYLCASSSQQGANYGYTFGSGTRLTVV.

This clone was counted a few times. Other DNA sequences within the sample encode an identical CDR3. CDR3 nucleotides: TGTGCCAGCAACCCAGGGACGGATACGCAGTATTTT. This translates into CASNPGTDTQYF. The chain joins TRBV25-1 to TRBJ2-3; D may correspond to TRBD1 or TRBD2 (5 bases each). The V gene lost 7 bases and the J gene lost 6 bases, with 11 bases spanning the gap. Germline V gives CDR1 MGHDK, CDR2 SYGVNS. The CDR3 loop spans 12 amino acids.

This clone appeared a few times. The chain links TRBV6-5 to TRBJ2-3; 8 positions agree with TRBD1. This CDR3 spans 15 amino acids. CDR1 is MNHEY and CDR2 is SVGAGI in the germline V gene. Losses at the gene ends were 5 bases for V and 3 bases for J; bases not matched to a gene: 7. CDR3 residues: CASSHGTGVTDTQYF. The CDR3 DNA sequence: TGTGCCAGCAGTCACGGGACAGGAGTTACAGATACGCAGTATTTT.